One sample yielded the 8 T cell receptor beta chains listed below, sequenced in a study of chemoradiotherapy in HPV16-positive cancers. TCRdb's table, derived via immunoSEQ multiplex PCR, lists solely in-frame clones and lacks some. This sample has about 25,000 clones, with roughly 95% found just once. This sample was obtained from a patient who underwent chemoradiotherapy. The receptors were sampled from a human donor with HPV-associated anogenital cancer.

The chain joins TRBV7-2 to TRBJ1-5; D gene ambiguous. This CDR3 region has 16 residues. CDR1 and CDR2 (germline): SGHTA, FQGNSA. The germline V and J ends were trimmed by 1 base and 3 bases, with 13 bases remaining between them. The CDR3 here is CASSLGAGILNQPQHF. In DNA, the CDR3 is TGTGCCAGCAGCTTAGGAGCCGGGATCCTCAATCAGCCCCAGCATTTT.

This chain's CDR3 is CASSPRDSFQPQHF. As DNA, the CDR3 is TGTGCCAGCTCACCACGCGACAGTTTTCAGCCCCAGCATTTT. This chain joins TRBV18 and TRBJ1-5; TRBD1 might be the D (5 bases). CDR1 is KGHSH, CDR2 LQKENI, per germline. The CDR3 has 14 residues. V gave up 1 base and J gave up 6 bases, with 10 bases separating them.

This chain uses TRBV19 with TRBJ1-2, with D possibly matching TRBD1 (6 bases). V lost 9 bases to trimming and J lost 7 bases, with 15 bases between them. Germline values: CDR1 LNHDA, CDR2 SQIVND (reference sequence). The CDR3 spans 12 residues. DNA of the CDR3: TGTGCCAGCTGGTCGGGGGGCGGTGGCTACACCTTC. Encoded protein: CASWSGGGGYTF.

CDR3: CASTRFSTDTQYF. As DNA, the CDR3 is TGTGCCAGCACCCGATTTAGCACAGATACGCAGTATTTT. The rearrangement links TRBV5-4 to TRBJ2-3; D is unresolved. The V gene lost 6 bases and the J gene lost 0 bases, with 8 bases spanning the gap. Germline V lookup: CDR1 SGHNT, CDR2 YYREEE (reference sequence). The CDR3 is 13 residues long.

The genes are TRBV7-9 and TRBJ2-2; the match to TRBD2 covers 11 bases. Germline assignment: CDR1 SEHNR and CDR2 FQNEAQ (reference sequence). The CDR3 consists of 15 residues. The trim removed 6 bases at V and 0 bases at J, leaving 0 bases unmatched. The CDR3 is CASRTSGTNTGELFF. The CDR3 nucleotides read TGTGCCAGCAGGACTAGCGGGACGAACACCGGGGAGCTGTTTTTT. Looking up the rest from reference TRBV7-9 and TRBJ2-2 gives the full variable domain: DTGVSQNPRHKITKRGQNVTFRCDPISEHNRLYWYRQTLGQGPEFLTYFQNEAQLEKSRLLSDRFSAERPKGSFSTLEIQRTEQGDSAMYLCASRTSGTNTGELFFGEGSRLTVL.

The chain has TRBV5-1 and TRBJ1-1; D is uncertain. Between the trimmed V and J ends, which lost 4 bases and 3 bases, there was a span of 13 bases. This CDR3 has 14 residues. Germline V gene sequence: CDR1 SGHRS, CDR2 YFSETQ. As DNA, the CDR3 is TGCGCCAGCAGCCAAGGAGGCGCGGACACTGAAGCTTTCTTT. This sequence encodes CASSQGGADTEAFF.

Only one count was recorded for this clone. The chain employs TRBV28 and TRBJ2-3, with D maybe TRBD2 (5 bases). Germline lookup yields CDR1 MDHEN and CDR2 SYDVKM. The CDR3 covers 16 residues. The V and J ends lost 8 bases and 3 bases respectively, with 21 bases between them. DNA for the CDR3: TGTGCCAGCTCTGAGGCGGGCCATACGGGGACAGATACGCAGTATTTT. Amino acids: CASSEAGHTGTDTQYF.

The V and J genes are TRBV27 and TRBJ2-7; D unclear. V was pared by 0 bases and J by 4 bases, with 16 bases between. Germline lookup yields CDR1 MNHEY and CDR2 SMNVEV (reference sequence). CDR3 length: 16 amino acids. In nucleotides, the CDR3 is TGTGCCAGCAGTTTATCGCCGACCGATAATAAGTACGAGCAGTACTTC. Its protein is CASSLSPTDNKYEQYF.